These T cell receptor beta chains were read from a single sample in a study of regulatory T cells in long-lasting Graves disease. TCRdb called the multiplex PCR reads again in MiXCR, with one record for every CDR3 protein. This table has a few hundred thousand distinct CDR3 sequences, 20% to 30% appearing once. The source was peripheral blood mononuclear cells (PBMCs), collected when the disease was refractory, from a patient treated with antithyroid drugs. Receptor source: a female donor with Graves disease. Both conserved end residues are part of each CDR3. The order of the fields is D gene, CDR3 length, clone size, J gene, V gene, CDR3 protein, CDR3 DNA. The D gene is left open where the match is weak. Clone size, where shown, is once, few, many, or a class for clones that have expanded.

D: TRBD1
length: 15
size: many
J: TRBJ1-1
V: TRBV6-1
CDR3: CASKGQGLMNTEAFF
DNA: TGTGCCAGCAAGGGACAGGGGCTTATGAACACTGAAGCTTTCTTT

D: .
length: 13
size: .
J: TRBJ2-7
V: TRBV5-5
CDR3: CASRAGPAYEQYF
DNA: TGTGCCAGCAGGGCTGGACCGGCCTACGAGCAGTACTTC

D: TRBD2
length: 12
size: .
J: TRBJ2-5
V: TRBV5-1
CDR3: CATLAGQETQYF
DNA: TGCGCCACACTAGCGGGCCAAGAGACCCAGTACTTC

D: .
length: 13
size: many
J: TRBJ2-5
V: TRBV10-3
CDR3: CAISESSLETQYF
DNA: TGTGCCATCAGTGAGTCGAGTTTGGAGACCCAGTACTTC

D: .
length: 13
size: .
J: TRBJ1-1
V: TRBV29-1
CDR3: CSVEEGAATEAFF
DNA: TGCAGCGTTGAAGAGGGGGCGGCCACTGAAGCTTTCTTT

D: TRBD1
length: 14
size: .
J: TRBJ1-5
V: TRBV19
CDR3: CASSRDRVVQPQHF
DNA: TGTGCCAGTAGCAGGGACAGGGTCGTTCAGCCCCAGCATTTT

D: TRBD1
length: 13
size: many
J: TRBJ2-2
V: TRBV6-1
CDR3: CASKDRGTGELFF
DNA: TGTGCCAGCAAAGACAGGGGCACCGGGGAGCTGTTTTTT

D: .
length: 11
size: many
J: TRBJ2-7
V: TRBV11-2
CDR3: CASSPTSEQYF
DNA: TGTGCCAGCAGTCCAACTAGCGAGCAGTACTTC

D: .
length: 12
size: many
J: TRBJ2-7
V: TRBV12-3/TRBV12-4
CDR3: CASSSGAGEQYF
DNA: TGTGCCAGCAGTTCAGGGGCGGGGGAGCAGTACTTC

D: TRBD1
length: 15
size: many
J: TRBJ1-6
V: TRBV2
CDR3: CASSYPGTEPSPLHF
DNA: TGTGCCAGCAGTTATCCCGGGACAGAGCCTTCACCCCTCCACTTT

D: TRBD1
length: 15
size: many
J: TRBJ2-7
V: TRBV6-5
CDR3: CASSSYRDRTYEQYF
DNA: TGTGCCAGCAGTTCCTACCGGGACAGAACCTACGAGCAGTACTTC

D: TRBD2
length: 21
size: few
J: TRBJ2-7
V: TRBV25-1
CDR3: CASSEYMRGGSGLIRSYEQYF
DNA: TGTGCCAGCAGTGAATATATGCGCGGAGGTAGCGGGCTCATTCGCTCCTACGAGCAGTACTTC

D: .
length: 14
size: few
J: TRBJ1-6
V: TRBV7-2
CDR3: CASSSQGPISPLHF
DNA: TGTGCCAGCAGCTCACAGGGTCCGATTTCACCCCTCCACTTT

D: .
length: 14
size: .
J: TRBJ1-1
V: TRBV5-1
CDR3: CASSSTGFDTEAFF
DNA: TGCGCCAGCAGCTCAACAGGGTTCGACACTGAAGCTTTCTTT

D: TRBD1
length: 16
size: few
J: TRBJ1-3
V: TRBV6-2/TRBV6-3
CDR3: CASSYSGQGARNTIYF
DNA: TGTGCCAGCAGTTACTCGGGACAGGGGGCGAGAAACACCATATATTTT

D: .
length: 12
size: few
J: TRBJ2-7
V: TRBV28
CDR3: CASSLRHYEQYF
DNA: TGTGCCAGCAGTTTAAGGCATTACGAGCAGTACTTC

D: .
length: 16
size: .
J: TRBJ2-1
V: TRBV6-2/TRBV6-3
CDR3: CASSSQIRLGNNEQFF
DNA: TGTGCCAGCAGCTCCCAGATTCGGCTAGGAAACAATGAGCAGTTCTTC

D: TRBD1
length: 15
size: .
J: TRBJ1-1
V: TRBV6-4
CDR3: CASSDSPGQGAEAFF
DNA: TGTGCCAGCAGTGATAGTCCGGGACAGGGGGCTGAAGCTTTCTTT

D: .
length: 15
size: many
J: TRBJ2-7
V: TRBV28
CDR3: CASSLPGALIYEQYF
DNA: TGTGCCAGCAGTTTGCCAGGAGCCCTTATCTACGAGCAGTACTTC

D: TRBD1
length: 16
size: few
J: TRBJ2-2
V: TRBV28
CDR3: CASRQDRAPNTGELFF
DNA: TGTGCCAGCAGGCAAGACAGGGCTCCGAACACCGGGGAGCTGTTTTTT

D: TRBD2
length: 16
size: few
J: TRBJ2-4
V: TRBV3-1
CDR3: CASSLASGSMGNIQYF
DNA: TGTGCCAGCAGCCTGGCTAGCGGGAGTATGGGAAACATTCAGTACTTC

D: .
length: 12
size: many
J: TRBJ1-1
V: TRBV12-3/TRBV12-4
CDR3: CASSFGETVAFF
DNA: TGTGCCAGCAGTTTTGGGGAAACAGTGGCTTTCTTT

D: TRBD1
length: 17
size: few
J: TRBJ2-6
V: TRBV6-2/TRBV6-3
CDR3: CATAMTGASSGANVLTF
DNA: TGTGCCACCGCTATGACAGGGGCGAGCTCTGGGGCCAACGTCCTGACTTTC

D: TRBD1
length: 14
size: many
J: TRBJ2-5
V: TRBV20-1
CDR3: CSAGDRGSGETQYF
DNA: TGCAGTGCCGGGGACAGGGGGTCGGGAGAGACCCAGTACTTC

D: TRBD2
length: 12
size: few
J: TRBJ2-7
V: TRBV2
CDR3: CASRGLAGGTDF
DNA: TGTGCCAGCAGGGGACTAGCGGGAGGGACAGACTTC

D: TRBD2
length: 16
size: few
J: TRBJ2-2
V: TRBV27
CDR3: CASTWGSGSGTGELFF
DNA: TGTGCCAGCACCTGGGGAAGCGGGAGTGGGACCGGGGAGCTGTTTTTT

D: TRBD2
length: 17
size: many
J: TRBJ2-5
V: TRBV20-1
CDR3: CSASPGLAGGGGETQYF
DNA: TGCAGTGCTAGCCCGGGACTAGCGGGAGGGGGTGGAGAGACCCAGTACTTC

D: TRBD1
length: 14
size: few
J: TRBJ2-3
V: TRBV12-3/TRBV12-4
CDR3: CASSFYRGSDTQYF
DNA: TGTGCCAGCAGTTTTTACAGGGGGTCAGATACGCAGTATTTT

D: TRBD2
length: 16
size: many
J: TRBJ2-3
V: TRBV2
CDR3: CASSVPLAGSTDTQYF
DNA: TGTGCCAGCAGTGTACCACTAGCGGGTAGCACAGATACGCAGTATTTT

D: .
length: 12
size: many
J: TRBJ1-2
V: TRBV12-3/TRBV12-4
CDR3: CASSSLEVPSTF
DNA: TGTGCCAGCAGTTCCTTGGAGGTTCCGTCCACCTTC

D: .
length: 15
size: many
J: TRBJ1-2
V: TRBV6-2/TRBV6-3
CDR3: CASSYYGGINYGYTF
DNA: TGTGCCAGCAGTTACTACGGCGGAATAAACTATGGCTACACCTTC

D: .
length: 13
size: many
J: TRBJ2-7
V: TRBV28
CDR3: CASRGSGMHEQYF
DNA: TGTGCCAGCAGGGGCAGTGGGATGCACGAGCAGTACTTC

D: .
length: 14
size: .
J: TRBJ1-2
V: TRBV6-1
CDR3: CASSEAGGTTGYTF
DNA: TGTGCCAGCAGTGAAGCAGGGGGGACCACCGGCTACACCTTC

D: .
length: 14
size: few
J: TRBJ2-2
V: TRBV12-3/TRBV12-4
CDR3: CASSFPGATGELFF
DNA: TGTGCCAGCAGTTTTCCAGGGGCCACCGGGGAGCTGTTTTTT

D: .
length: 13
size: many
J: TRBJ1-1
V: TRBV20-1
CDR3: CSGGGEMNTEAFF
DNA: TGCAGTGGGGGGGGGGAAATGAACACTGAAGCTTTCTTT

D: .
length: 13
size: few
J: TRBJ1-1
V: TRBV19
CDR3: CAASAAVNTEAFF
DNA: TGTGCCGCCTCCGCAGCAGTGAACACTGAAGCTTTCTTT

D: .
length: 16
size: many
J: TRBJ1-1
V: TRBV12-3/TRBV12-4
CDR3: CASSLYLGGGASEAFF
DNA: TGTGCCAGCAGTTTATACTTAGGGGGTGGAGCCTCGGAAGCTTTCTTT

D: .
length: 14
size: .
J: TRBJ2-5
V: TRBV7-9
CDR3: CASSPGTNQETQYF
DNA: TGTGCCAGCAGCCCCGGGACAAACCAAGAGACCCAGTACTTC